Listed below are T cell receptor beta chains from one sample, sequenced in a study of T cell repertoires in cytomegalovirus infection. No antigen is known for these receptors. TCRdb fed the reads into MiXCR, producing one record per CDR3 protein. The table lists about 68,000 distinct CDR3 sequences, 20% to 25% of them singletons, with approximately 79% in the top ten. The source material was PBMCs, sequenced either directly or after in vitro stimulation (not recorded which). The receptors were sampled from a human donor in good health (CMV status not recorded). Some clones in this sample may be carry-over from other donors' samples. Each CDR3 is given with its conserved first and last residue. Each record gives: clone size, D gene, V gene, J gene, CDR3 length, CDR3 DNA, CDR3 protein. A D gene is named only where the DNA matches it firmly. Clone size is not always given. Where it is, it says once, few, many or a class for expanded clones.

>many|TRBD2|TRBV7-2|TRBJ2-3|18
TGTGCCAGCAGCTTAATTACTAGCGGGAGGTATGGCACAGATACGCAGTATTTT
CASSLITSGRYGTDTQYF
>.|.|TRBV7-8|TRBJ1-3|15
TGTGCCAGCAGCTCACCGACTGGCTCTGGAAACACCATATATTTT
CASSSPTGSGNTIYF
>few|TRBD2|TRBV4-1|TRBJ2-1|18
TGCGCCAGCAGCCCTCGCGGTGATAGCGGGGCCACATACAATGAGCAGTTCTTC
CASSPRGDSGATYNEQFF
>few|TRBD1|TRBV29-1|TRBJ1-6|14
TGCAGCGTTTCACAAGGACAGGGTAATTCACCCCTCCACTTT
CSVSQGQGNSPLHF
>few|TRBD2|TRBV7-2|TRBJ2-3|15
TGTGCCAGCAGCAGGACGGGACTAGCCACAGATACGCAGTATTTT
CASSRTGLATDTQYF
>many|.|TRBV27|TRBJ1-1|13
TGTGCCAGCAGTCCCCGACCCGGGACTGAAGCTTTCTTT
CASSPRPGTEAFF
>.|.|TRBV3-1|TRBJ1-1|14
TGTGCCAGCAGCCAACAGGGAACGAACACTGAAGCTTTCTTT
CASSQQGTNTEAFF
>.|.|TRBV7-9|TRBJ2-1|14
TGTGCCAGCAGCAAGCTTGAGGGTTACAATGAGCAGTTCTTC
CASSKLEGYNEQFF
>few|TRBD2|TRBV7-7|TRBJ2-3|15
TGTGCCAGCAGCTCACTAGCGGGAGTTATAGATACGCAGTATTTT
CASSSLAGVIDTQYF
>many|TRBD2|TRBV19|TRBJ2-7|17
TGTGCCAGTAGTATAGAAGCAAAAGCGGGAGATGGCTACGAGCAGTACTTC
CASSIEAKAGDGYEQYF
>many|TRBD2|TRBV4-1|TRBJ2-1|15
TGCGCCAGCAGCCCGACTAGCGGGGAGTACAATGAGCAGTTCTTC
CASSPTSGEYNEQFF
>.|TRBD2|TRBV5-1|TRBJ2-2|17
TGCGCCAGCAGCTTCGGCCTAGCGGGGACTAACACCGGGGAGCTGTTTTTT
CASSFGLAGTNTGELFF
>few|.|TRBV11-2|TRBJ2-4|13
TGTGCCAGCAGCTCCCTTCCAACGGACATTCAGTACTTC
CASSSLPTDIQYF
>.|.|TRBV5-5|TRBJ1-2|14
TGTGCCAGCAGCTTAAACGGACGGTCCTATGGCTACACCTTC
CASSLNGRSYGYTF
>many|.|TRBV7-8|TRBJ1-6|16
TGTGCCAGCAGCTCAGCCTTGATGAACTATAATTCACCCCTCCACTTT
CASSSALMNYNSPLHF
>many|TRBD2|TRBV6-1|TRBJ2-5|16
TGTGCCAGCAGTGAACGTGCGGGAGCCGTCCAAGAGACCCAGTACTTC
CASSERAGAVQETQYF
>many|.|TRBV7-2|TRBJ1-2|14
TGTGCCAGCAGCTCGTGGACCCTAAACTATGGCTACACCTTC
CASSSWTLNYGYTF
>many|TRBD2|TRBV7-2|TRBJ2-1|17
TGTGCCAGCAGCTCGACTAGCGGACGAAGCTCCTACAATGAGCAGTTCTTC
CASSSTSGRSSYNEQFF
>.|.|TRBV7-9|TRBJ1-3|16
TGTGCCAGCAGCTTAGTGGGGGGCGCGACTGGAAACACCATATATTTT
CASSLVGGATGNTIYF
>few|TRBD1|TRBV12-3/TRBV12-4|TRBJ2-2|15
TGTGCCAGCAGCTTGGGACAGGGGGGGACCGGGGAGCTGTTTTTT
CASSLGQGGTGELFF
>few|.|TRBV12-3/TRBV12-4|TRBJ2-5|13
TGTGCCAGCAGTTTAGATATCCGGGGGACCCAGTACTTC
CASSLDIRGTQYF
>once|TRBD2|TRBV27|TRBJ2-3|13
TGTGCCAGCAGTCCACCCAGCGGGAGGTCGCAGTATTTT
CASSPPSGRSQYF
>many|TRBD2|TRBV7-2|TRBJ2-7|15
TGTGCCAGCAAGAAAACAGAGCTAGCGGCCTACGAGCAGTACTTC
CASKKTELAAYEQYF
>few|.|TRBV28|TRBJ2-1|14
TGTGCCAGCAGTGACCCAAGTCCAGGGCGGGAGCAGTTCTTC
CASSDPSPGREQFF
>.|TRBD2|TRBV6-6|TRBJ2-1|16
TGTGCCAGCCTCACTACTACTAGCGGGAAGCACAATGAGCAGTTCTTC
CASLTTTSGKHNEQFF
>.|TRBD2|TRBV27|TRBJ2-3|15
TGTGCCAGCGAACTAGCGGGAGGGCGGCCAGATACGCAGTATTTT
CASELAGGRPDTQYF
>.|TRBD1|TRBV12-3/TRBV12-4|TRBJ1-1|14
TGTGCCAGCAGTGGGACAGGCCGGAACACTGAAGCTTTCTTT
CASSGTGRNTEAFF
>.|.|TRBV25-1|TRBJ1-1|17
TGTGCCAGCAGTGGACAGAAATTGGGGGGGGCCGGGACTGAAGCTTTCTTT
CASSGQKLGGAGTEAFF
>many|.|TRBV7-2|TRBJ2-7|14
TGTGCCAGCAGCTTAGGCCCACTATCCTACGAGCAGTACTTC
CASSLGPLSYEQYF
>.|TRBD1|TRBV19|TRBJ1-4|16
TGTGCCAGTAGTGGTGGACAGGGAAGACCTAATGAAAAACTGTTTTTT
CASSGGQGRPNEKLFF
>.|TRBD2|TRBV7-9|TRBJ2-7|16
TGTGCCAGCAGCTTAGGGGGGACTAGCGGGAACTACGAGCAGTACTTC
CASSLGGTSGNYEQYF
>.|TRBD2|TRBV4-3|TRBJ2-2|16
TGCGCCAGCAGCCAAGAAGCGGGGACGAACACCGGGGAGCTGTTTTTT
CASSQEAGTNTGELFF
>few|.|TRBV6-5|TRBJ1-1|14
TGTGCCAGCAGTTGGAGGGGGAGTAACACTGAAGCTTTCTTT
CASSWRGSNTEAFF
>few|TRBD1|TRBV28|TRBJ1-2|16
TGTGCCAGCAGTTTTGGAAACAGGGGTGCGGACTATGGCTACACCTTC
CASSFGNRGADYGYTF
>.|.|TRBV7-2|TRBJ1-4|12
TGTGCCAGAAGCTTGGATCACGGAAAACTGTTTTTT
CARSLDHGKLFF
>few|TRBD1|TRBV11-2|TRBJ1-1|16
TGTGCCAGCAGCTTAGGGACAGGGGCCATGAACACTGAAGCTTTCTTT
CASSLGTGAMNTEAFF
>.|.|TRBV7-8|TRBJ2-1|18
TGTGCCAGCAGCTTATCCAATAGCGGTACCTTTTCCTACAATGAGCAGTTCTTC
CASSLSNSGTFSYNEQFF
>.|.|TRBV2|TRBJ2-5|14
TGTGCCAGCAGCGAGCTTTGGGCTCAAGAGACCCAGTACTTC
CASSELWAQETQYF
>many|.|TRBV7-8|TRBJ2-1|17
TGTGCCAGCAGCTTAGAACCTACCCCGGCCGACTACAATGAGCAGTTCTTC
CASSLEPTPADYNEQFF
>.|.|TRBV7-6|TRBJ2-7|14
TGTGCCAGCATGACGGGCCCTACCAGCGACGAGCAGTACTTC
CASMTGPTSDEQYF
>many|.|TRBV6-1|TRBJ2-6|16
TGTGCCAGCAGTGAACAACTCGTCTCTGGGGCCAACGTCCTGACTTTC
CASSEQLVSGANVLTF
>.|.|TRBV6-2/TRBV6-3|TRBJ2-2|12
TGTGCCAGCAGTTACTCGACCGGGGAGCTGTTTTTT
CASSYSTGELFF
>.|.|TRBV12-3/TRBV12-4|TRBJ2-2|15
TGTGCCAGCAGGCTACAGGGTGTGGACACCGGGGAGCTGTTTTTT
CASRLQGVDTGELFF
>few|.|TRBV19|TRBJ1-1|14
TGTGCCAGTAGTACGGGAACACAGGTTTCTGAAGCTTTCTTT
CASSTGTQVSEAFF
>.|TRBD1|TRBV29-1|TRBJ1-1|13
TGCAGCGTTGAAGAGGTCAGGGGGTATGAAGCTTTCTTT
CSVEEVRGYEAFF
>.|.|TRBV5-4|TRBJ2-1|14
TGTGCCAGCAGCCCTTCTATGTATCCCCATGAGCAGTTCTTC
CASSPSMYPHEQFF
>.|.|TRBV20-1|TRBJ1-2|14
TGCAGTGCTAGAGATCCCAGGTCTAACTATGGCTACACCTTC
CSARDPRSNYGYTF
>many|TRBD1|TRBV27|TRBJ1-3|15
TGTGCCAGCAGCCCACAGGGGTCCTCTGGAAACACCATATATTTT
CASSPQGSSGNTIYF
>few|TRBD2|TRBV12-3/TRBV12-4|TRBJ2-1|15
TGTGCCAGCGGAAGATGGACTAGCGGAGACAATGAGCAGTTCTTC
CASGRWTSGDNEQFF
>many|TRBD2|TRBV7-2|TRBJ2-5|14
TGTGCCAGCAGCCCCCGACTAGCTGGGGAGACCCAGTACTTC
CASSPRLAGETQYF
>few|TRBD1|TRBV10-3|TRBJ1-1|15
TGTGCCATCAGTAAATCCGGACAGGGGGCCACTGAAGCTTTCTTT
CAISKSGQGATEAFF
>.|.|TRBV20-1|TRBJ2-7|14
TGCAGTGCTAGAGGAGGCAGGGGGGCCTACGAGCAGTACTTC
CSARGGRGAYEQYF
>.|TRBD1|TRBV6-5|TRBJ1-1|14
TGTGCCAGCAGTTACGGGACAGCGAACACTGAAGCTTTCTTT
CASSYGTANTEAFF
>.|TRBD1|TRBV19|TRBJ2-3|14
TGTGCCAGTAGGGACAGGGGGCTCTCTGATACGCAGTATTTT
CASRDRGLSDTQYF